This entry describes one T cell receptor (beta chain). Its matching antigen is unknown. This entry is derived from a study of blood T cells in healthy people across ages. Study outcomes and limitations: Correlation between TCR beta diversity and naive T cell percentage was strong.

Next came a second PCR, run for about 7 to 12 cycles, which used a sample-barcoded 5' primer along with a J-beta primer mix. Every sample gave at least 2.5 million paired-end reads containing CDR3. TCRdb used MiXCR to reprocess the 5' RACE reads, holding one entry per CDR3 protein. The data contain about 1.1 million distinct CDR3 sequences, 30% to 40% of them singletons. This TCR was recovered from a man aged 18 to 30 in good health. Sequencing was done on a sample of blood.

The CDR3 sequence: CASSLEGDSTDTQYF. CDR3 coding DNA: TGTGCCAGCAGCTTAGAGGGGGACAGCACAGATACGCAGTATTTT. The V gene is TRBV7-2, the J gene TRBJ2-3, with a possible D match to TRBD1 (6 bases). V lost 1 base and J 0 bases, leaving 8 bases between the germline ends. The CDR3 length is 15 residues. Germline CDR1 SGHTA, CDR2 FQGNSA.